Below, one T cell receptor beta chain is given with its context. Deletions cut 3 bases from V and 0 bases from J, with 9 bases between. Germline values: CDR1 SGHNT, CDR2 YENEEA. The CDR3 has 15 residues. This record comes from a study of cytomegalovirus exposure and HLA in healthy donors. The primer mix had 60 Vbeta and 13 Jbeta primers. TCRdb keeps only in-frame clones here, not all; method: immunoSEQ multiplex PCR. The table shows fewer than 350,000 clones, with around nine tenths occurring only once. The genes are TRBV11-3 and TRBJ2-1; weak D call: TRBD1 (5 bases). Sequenced input: PBMCs. This clonotype originated in a woman aged 18 to 35 in good health and CMV-seronegative. The CDR3 region is CASSLGRGSYNEQFF. As DNA, the CDR3 is TGTGCCAGCAGCTTGGGGCGAGGCTCCTACAATGAGCAGTTCTTC.